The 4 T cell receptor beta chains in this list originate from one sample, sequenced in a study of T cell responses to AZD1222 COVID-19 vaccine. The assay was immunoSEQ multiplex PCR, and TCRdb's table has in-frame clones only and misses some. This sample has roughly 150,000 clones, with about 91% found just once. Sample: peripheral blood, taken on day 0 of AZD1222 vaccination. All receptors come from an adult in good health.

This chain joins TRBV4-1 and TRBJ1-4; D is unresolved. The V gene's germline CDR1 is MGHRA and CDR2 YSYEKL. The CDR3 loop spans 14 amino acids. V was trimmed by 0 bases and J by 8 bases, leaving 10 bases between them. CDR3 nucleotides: TGCGCCAGCAGCCAAGAAAGTCGGGGAGAAAAACTGTTTTTT. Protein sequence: CASSQESRGEKLFF.

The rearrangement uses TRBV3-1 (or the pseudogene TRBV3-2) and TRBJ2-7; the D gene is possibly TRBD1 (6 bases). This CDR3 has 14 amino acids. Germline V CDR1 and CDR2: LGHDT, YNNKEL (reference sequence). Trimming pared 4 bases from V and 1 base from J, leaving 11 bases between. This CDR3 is CASSPTTGSYEQYF. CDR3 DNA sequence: TGTGCCAGCAGCCCAACGACAGGATCCTACGAGCAGTACTTC.

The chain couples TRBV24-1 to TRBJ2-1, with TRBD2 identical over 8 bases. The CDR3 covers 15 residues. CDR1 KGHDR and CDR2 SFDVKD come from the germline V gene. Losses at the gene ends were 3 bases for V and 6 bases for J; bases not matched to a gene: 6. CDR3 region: CATSDGLAGRNEQFF. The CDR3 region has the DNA TGTGCCACCAGTGATGGGCTAGCGGGTCGCAATGAGCAGTTCTTC.

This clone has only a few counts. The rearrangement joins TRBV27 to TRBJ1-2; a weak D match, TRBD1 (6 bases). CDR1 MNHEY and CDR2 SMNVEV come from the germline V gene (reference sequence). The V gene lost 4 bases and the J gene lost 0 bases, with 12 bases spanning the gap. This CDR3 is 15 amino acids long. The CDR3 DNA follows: TGTGCCAGCAGTTCGAACAGGGAGTCTAACTATGGCTACACCTTC. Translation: CASSSNRESNYGYTF.